Listed below are T cell receptor beta chains from one sample, sequenced in a study of blood T cells in healthy people across ages. TCRdb re-called the 5' RACE reads through MiXCR, storing one row per CDR3 protein. The repertoire holds 850,000 to 1,100,000 distinct CDR3 sequences, with more than 30% as singletons. The sample comprised blood. These receptors all stem from a man aged 18 to 29 in good health. Each CDR3 is given with its conserved first and last residue. D genes are given only for firm matches. Size tells how often a clone was seen (once, few, many) or the class of an expanded clone, and some rows leave it out.

clone_size: many; d_call: .; v_call: TRBV20-1; j_call: TRBJ2-1; cdr3_nt: TGCAGTGCTAGGGGAATACAGGCCCGAGGCCATGTAAATGAGCAGTTCTTC; cdr3_aa: CSARGIQARGHVNEQFF
clone_size: .; d_call: .; v_call: TRBV6-2/TRBV6-3; j_call: TRBJ1-2; cdr3_nt: TGTGCCAGCAGTTACTCCGGACAGAGAGACTATGGCTACACCTTC; cdr3_aa: CASSYSGQRDYGYTF
clone_size: .; d_call: .; v_call: TRBV7-2; j_call: TRBJ2-5; cdr3_nt: TGTGCCAGCAGCCTACACCTAGAGACCCAGTACTTC; cdr3_aa: CASSLHLETQYF
clone_size: many; d_call: .; v_call: TRBV12-3/TRBV12-4; j_call: TRBJ2-1; cdr3_nt: TGTGCCAGCAGTTTACTCGGGGGGCGTAACAATGAGCAGTTCTTC; cdr3_aa: CASSLLGGRNNEQFF
clone_size: .; d_call: .; v_call: TRBV28; j_call: TRBJ1-2; cdr3_nt: TGTGCCAGCAGGAGGGGCCCCGCGTCTAACTATGGCTACACCTTC; cdr3_aa: CASRRGPASNYGYTF
clone_size: .; d_call: .; v_call: TRBV9; j_call: TRBJ2-2; cdr3_nt: TGTGCCAGCAGCCCCGATTTGGGGAACACCGGGGAGCTGTTTTTT; cdr3_aa: CASSPDLGNTGELFF
clone_size: .; d_call: TRBD1; v_call: TRBV6-5; j_call: TRBJ1-2; cdr3_nt: TGTGTCAGCAGTCGACAGGGCCGGGGCTACACCTTC; cdr3_aa: CVSSRQGRGYTF
clone_size: .; d_call: .; v_call: TRBV13; j_call: TRBJ2-3; cdr3_nt: TGTGCCAGCAGCGTGGGGAGCCGCACAGATACGCAGTATTTT; cdr3_aa: CASSVGSRTDTQYF
clone_size: few; d_call: .; v_call: TRBV6-6; j_call: TRBJ2-6; cdr3_nt: TGTGCCAGCACTCGGCTGGCAGGCCCCTCTGGGGCCAACGTCCTGACTTTC; cdr3_aa: CASTRLAGPSGANVLTF
clone_size: few; d_call: TRBD1; v_call: TRBV12-3/TRBV12-4; j_call: TRBJ1-2; cdr3_nt: TGTGCCAGCAGTCGACAGGGAGCGGATGGCTACACCTTC; cdr3_aa: CASSRQGADGYTF
clone_size: .; d_call: .; v_call: TRBV20-1; j_call: TRBJ1-4; cdr3_nt: TGCAGTGCTAGACATCCGACAGGTCTTAATGAAAAACTGTTTTTT; cdr3_aa: CSARHPTGLNEKLFF
clone_size: few; d_call: .; v_call: TRBV25-1; j_call: TRBJ1-1; cdr3_nt: TGTGCCAGCAGGGACCCAAGGGAAGCTTTCTTT; cdr3_aa: CASRDPREAFF
clone_size: many; d_call: .; v_call: TRBV9; j_call: TRBJ2-5; cdr3_nt: TGTGCCAGCAGCGTAGGGGGTTGGGAGACCCAGTACTTC; cdr3_aa: CASSVGGWETQYF
clone_size: .; d_call: .; v_call: TRBV7-2; j_call: TRBJ2-2; cdr3_nt: TGTGCCAGCAGCTTCTCCTGGAACGCTATTGGGGGCGGGGAGCTGTTTTTT; cdr3_aa: CASSFSWNAIGGGELFF
clone_size: few; d_call: .; v_call: TRBV30; j_call: TRBJ1-1; cdr3_nt: TGTGCCTGGAGGAAAGGACAGCTGAACACTGAAGCTTTCTTT; cdr3_aa: CAWRKGQLNTEAFF
clone_size: .; d_call: .; v_call: TRBV7-2; j_call: TRBJ2-3; cdr3_nt: TGTACCAGCAGCTTAGTCGTCACAGATACGCAGTATTTT; cdr3_aa: CTSSLVVTDTQYF
clone_size: .; d_call: TRBD1; v_call: TRBV3-1; j_call: TRBJ2-1; cdr3_nt: TGTGCCAGCAGCCAAGACGTGGACAGGGGATATGAGACCCAGTTCTTC; cdr3_aa: CASSQDVDRGYETQFF
clone_size: few; d_call: .; v_call: TRBV20-1; j_call: TRBJ2-3; cdr3_nt: TGCAGTGCCCAGGTGGAGGAGACCTCAGATACGCAGTATTTT; cdr3_aa: CSAQVEETSDTQYF
clone_size: few; d_call: .; v_call: TRBV12-5; j_call: TRBJ1-1; cdr3_nt: TGTGCTAGTGGTTTGGGGGACACTGAAGCTTTCTTT; cdr3_aa: CASGLGDTEAFF
clone_size: .; d_call: .; v_call: TRBV20-1; j_call: TRBJ1-5; cdr3_nt: TGCAGTGCTAGCGACAACAGGGAGAGCAATCAGCCCCAGCATTTT; cdr3_aa: CSASDNRESNQPQHF
clone_size: .; d_call: TRBD2; v_call: TRBV28; j_call: TRBJ2-5; cdr3_nt: TGTGCCAGCAGAAAGTCGGCGGGGGAGCAGTACTTC; cdr3_aa: CASRKSAGEQYF
clone_size: .; d_call: .; v_call: TRBV18; j_call: TRBJ2-3; cdr3_nt: TGTGCCAGCTCACTCTTTGGACAGCCCCATCCAGATACGCAGTATTTT; cdr3_aa: CASSLFGQPHPDTQYF